The clone carrying this T cell receptor gamma chain was observed a handful of times. The sample is drawn from a study of gamma-delta T cells after stem cell transplantation. TCRdb redid clone calling on the RT-PCR reads using CATT. The sample lists about 4,800 gamma-chain clones; about a fifth were seen once. Germline V lookup: CDR1 VENAVY, CDR2 YDSYNSRV. The CDR3 is made up of 15 amino acids. Trimming took 5 bases from V and 3 from J; bases not matched to a gene: 13. The sequencing input was gamma-delta T cells. The sequence derives from a human donor. It is not recorded whose cells these are; they may come from a transplant donor. The rearrangement joins TRGV8 to TRGJ1 or TRGJ2. The CDR3 loop is CATWAEGPFYYKKLF. In nucleotides, the CDR3 is TGTGCCACCTGGGCAGAGGGTCCATTTTATTATAAGAAACTCTTT.